The next 6 T cell receptor beta chains were all read from a single sample in a study of blood T cell repertoires in COVID-19. Here immunoSEQ multiplex PCR was the method, and the copy in TCRdb shows in-frame clones only, minus some. This table holds fewer than 65,000 clones, about 85% found once. The sample taken for sequencing was peripheral blood. The receptors come from a man aged 60 to 75 with acute or convalescent COVID-19.

This clone has more than one count but fewer than ten. The chain uses TRBV27 and TRBJ2-7, with 12 positions matching TRBD2. The V segment lost 8 bases and the J segment 3 bases; nucleotides outside the gene matches: 5. Germline lookup yields CDR1 MNHEY and CDR2 SMNVEV (reference sequence). The CDR3 is 14 amino acids. The chain's CDR3 is CASRLAGALYEQYF. CDR3 nucleotides: TGTGCCAGCCGACTAGCGGGAGCCCTCTACGAGCAGTACTTC.

The V gene is TRBV10-2, the J gene TRBJ2-1; D might be TRBD2 (5 bases). The CDR3 contains 13 residues. The V and J ends lost 7 bases and 4 bases respectively, with 11 bases between them. CDR1 is WSHSY and CDR2 is SAAADI in the germline V gene. In DNA form, the CDR3 reads TGCGCCAGCACCCCTAGCAATTACAATGAGCAGTTCTTC. Its protein is CASTPSNYNEQFF.

This clone appeared a single time. The V call is TRBV6-5, the J call TRBJ2-1; 13 bases are shared with TRBD2. Losses at the gene ends were 5 bases for V and 8 bases for J; bases not matched to a gene: 6. This CDR3 has 15 amino acids. Germline-derived CDR1 and CDR2 are MNHEY and SVGAGI. CDR3 region: CASSKTSGRFDEQFF. The DNA for the CDR3 is TGTGCCAGCAGTAAGACTAGCGGGAGGTTCGATGAGCAGTTCTTC.

The chain has TRBV9 and TRBJ2-6, with a weak D call TRBD1 (6 bases). V dropped 4 bases and J dropped 2 bases, with 22 bases sitting between them. Germline V lookup: CDR1 SGDLS, CDR2 YYNGEE. The CDR3 contains 19 residues. The CDR3 nucleotides read TGTGCCAGCAGCTATCAGGGGCTAAGGTATCGGACTGGGGCCAACGTCCTGACTTTC. Protein: CASSYQGLRYRTGANVLTF.

The chain combines TRBV6-1 with TRBJ1-2; 7 positions agree with TRBD1. V shed 1 base, J shed 5 bases, and the junction held 4 bases outside the gene matches. The CDR3 extends over 14 amino acids. Germline V lookup: CDR1 MNHNS, CDR2 SASEGT. DNA for the CDR3: TGTGCCAGCAGTGAAGAGGGACAGCTATATGGCTACACCTTC. It yields the protein CASSEEGQLYGYTF.

The chain couples TRBV20-1 to TRBJ2-5; D possibly corresponds to TRBD2 (5 bases). The CDR3 extends over 11 amino acids. Germline-derived CDR1 and CDR2 are DFQATT and SNEGSKA (reference sequence). The V and J ends lost 6 bases and 5 bases respectively, with 10 bases between them. CDR3 sequence reads: CSAGGLETQYF. The CDR3 DNA sequence: TGCAGTGCAGGAGGCTTGGAGACCCAGTACTTC.